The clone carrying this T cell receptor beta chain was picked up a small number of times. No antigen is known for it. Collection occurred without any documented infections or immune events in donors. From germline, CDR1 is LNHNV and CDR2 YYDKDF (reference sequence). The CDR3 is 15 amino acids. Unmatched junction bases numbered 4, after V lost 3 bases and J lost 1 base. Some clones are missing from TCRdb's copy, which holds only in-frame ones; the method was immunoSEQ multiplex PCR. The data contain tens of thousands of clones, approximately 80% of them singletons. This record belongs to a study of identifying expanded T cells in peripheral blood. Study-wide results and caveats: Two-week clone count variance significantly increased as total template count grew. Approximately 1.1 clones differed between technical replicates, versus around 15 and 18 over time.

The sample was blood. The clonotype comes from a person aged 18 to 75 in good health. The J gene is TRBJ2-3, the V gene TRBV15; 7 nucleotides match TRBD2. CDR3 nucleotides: TGTGCCACCAGCAGGAGTGGGGGGGGCACAGATACGCAGTATTTT. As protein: CATSRSGGGTDTQYF.